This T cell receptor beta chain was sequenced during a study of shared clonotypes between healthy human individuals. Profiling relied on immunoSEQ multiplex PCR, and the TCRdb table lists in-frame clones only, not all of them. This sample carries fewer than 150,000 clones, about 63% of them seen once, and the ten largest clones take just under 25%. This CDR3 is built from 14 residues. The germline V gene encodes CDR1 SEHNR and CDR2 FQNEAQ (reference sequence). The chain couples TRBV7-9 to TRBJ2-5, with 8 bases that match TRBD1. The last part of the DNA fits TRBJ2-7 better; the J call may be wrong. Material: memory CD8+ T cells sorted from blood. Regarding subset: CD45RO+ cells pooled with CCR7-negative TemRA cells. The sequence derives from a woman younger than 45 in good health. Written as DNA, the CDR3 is TGTGCCAGCAGCCCGACAGGGGATGCTTACGAGCAGTACTTC. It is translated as CASSPTGDAYEQYF.